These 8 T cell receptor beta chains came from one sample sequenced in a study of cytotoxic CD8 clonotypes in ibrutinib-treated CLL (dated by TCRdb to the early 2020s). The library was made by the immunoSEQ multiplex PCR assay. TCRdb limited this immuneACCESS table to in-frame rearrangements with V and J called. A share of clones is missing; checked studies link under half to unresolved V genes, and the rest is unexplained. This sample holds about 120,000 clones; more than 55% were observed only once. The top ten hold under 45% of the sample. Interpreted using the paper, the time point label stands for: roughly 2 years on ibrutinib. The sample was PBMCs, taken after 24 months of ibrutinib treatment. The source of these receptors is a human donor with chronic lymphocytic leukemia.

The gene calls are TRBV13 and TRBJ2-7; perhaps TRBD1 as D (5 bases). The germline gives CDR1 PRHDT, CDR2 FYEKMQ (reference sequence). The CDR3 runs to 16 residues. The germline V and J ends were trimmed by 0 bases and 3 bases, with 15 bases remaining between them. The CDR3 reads CASSLGQAGLVYEQYF. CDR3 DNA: TGTGCCAGCAGCTTAGGCCAGGCAGGGTTGGTCTACGAGCAGTACTTC.

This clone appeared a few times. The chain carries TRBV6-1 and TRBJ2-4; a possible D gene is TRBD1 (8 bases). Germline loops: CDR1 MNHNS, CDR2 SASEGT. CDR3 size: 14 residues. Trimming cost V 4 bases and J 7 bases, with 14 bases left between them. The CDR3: CASSGTGRGNIQYF. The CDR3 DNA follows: TGTGCCAGCAGTGGGACAGGGCGGGGGAACATTCAGTACTTC.

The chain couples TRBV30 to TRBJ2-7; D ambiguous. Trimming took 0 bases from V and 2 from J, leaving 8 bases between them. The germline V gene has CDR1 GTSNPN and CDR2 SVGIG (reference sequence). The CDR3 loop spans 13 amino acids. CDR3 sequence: CAWSVTAPYEQYF. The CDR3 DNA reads TGTGCCTGGAGTGTTACGGCTCCCTACGAGCAGTACTTC.

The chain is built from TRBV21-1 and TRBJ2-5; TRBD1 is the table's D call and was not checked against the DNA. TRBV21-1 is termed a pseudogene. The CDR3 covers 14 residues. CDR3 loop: CASSKIRGQETQYF. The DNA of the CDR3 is TGTGCCAGCAGCAAGATTAGGGGTCAAGAGACCCAGTACTTC.

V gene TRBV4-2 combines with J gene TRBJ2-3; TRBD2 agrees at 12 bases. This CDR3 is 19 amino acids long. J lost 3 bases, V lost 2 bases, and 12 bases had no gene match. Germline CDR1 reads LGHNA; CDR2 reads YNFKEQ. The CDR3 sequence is CASSQSSSGGARVTDTQYF. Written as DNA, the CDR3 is TGTGCCAGCAGCCAATCTTCTAGCGGGGGGGCCAGAGTGACAGATACGCAGTATTTT.

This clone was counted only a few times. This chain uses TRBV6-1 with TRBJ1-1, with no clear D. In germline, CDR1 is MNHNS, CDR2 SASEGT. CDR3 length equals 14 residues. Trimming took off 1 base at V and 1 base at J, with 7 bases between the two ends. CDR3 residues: CASSEVGPNTEAFF. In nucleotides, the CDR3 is TGTGCCAGCAGTGAAGTAGGACCGAACACTGAAGCTTTCTTT.

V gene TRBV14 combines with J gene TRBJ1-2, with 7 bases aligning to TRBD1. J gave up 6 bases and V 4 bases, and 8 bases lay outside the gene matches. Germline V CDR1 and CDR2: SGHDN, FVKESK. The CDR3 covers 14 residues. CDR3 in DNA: TGTGCCAGCAGCCCCCCTGGAACAGGGGATGGCTACACCTTC. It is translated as CASSPPGTGDGYTF.

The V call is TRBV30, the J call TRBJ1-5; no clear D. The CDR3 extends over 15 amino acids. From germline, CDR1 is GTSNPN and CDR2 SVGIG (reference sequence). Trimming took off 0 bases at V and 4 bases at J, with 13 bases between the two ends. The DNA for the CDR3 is TGTGCCTGGAGTGTAGGAAGTGGGAGGAATCAGCCCCAGCATTTT. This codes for CAWSVGSGRNQPQHF.